The clone carrying this T cell receptor (beta chain) was counted many times. Its cognate antigen is unknown. This sample stems from a study of human T cells and chemical hapten exposure. Study-wide points: Against controls, expanded TCRs gave rise to significantly more large CDR3 similarity clusters. PT1 expanded TCR counts correlated positively with patch test score. Having alopecia, donors may respond immunologically unlike healthy people.

This CDR3 is 17 amino acids long. Germline lookup yields CDR1 LNHDA and CDR2 SQIVND (reference sequence). Trimming at V came to 5 bases and at J to 2 bases, leaving 11 bases not matched to a gene. As to time point: patch test 3, about 24 weeks after DPC sensitization. Treatment described: therapeutic diphenylcyclopropenone sensitization with weekly scalp DPC. Venepuncture was done earlier than the placement of each patch test. Using its own MiXCR run on the RACE reads, TCRdb lists one record per CDR3 protein. The sample holds 62,000 or so distinct CDR3 sequences, approximately 11% seen once. The sequencing used whole blood, collected in connection with sensitization to the hapten diphenylcyclopropenone (DPC). The clonotype originates from a woman younger than 45 with alopecia areata. Some clones in this sample may be carry-over from other donors' samples. The chain links TRBV19 to TRBJ1-5; 8 nucleotides align to TRBD1. CDR3 amino acids: CASSSRLQGDGNQPQHF. CDR3 nucleotides: TGTGCCAGTAGTTCCCGATTACAGGGGGATGGCAATCAGCCCCAGCATTTT.